This T cell receptor (beta chain) was obtained from a study of T-cell memory formation after mild COVID-19 (dated by TCRdb to the early 2020s). About the full investigation: TCR sequence clusters from the two donors were largely donor specific. Longitudinal TCRalpha and TCRbeta repertoire sequencing tracked T-cell clones expanding and contracting after mild COVID-19 in a couple of donors. Two young, previously healthy adult volunteers, one female and one male, were included in the cohort.

This clonotype came up many times. Its specific antigen is unknown. The sample holds no much larger clone one base away, and base qualities are not on file. Broader findings and caveats from the paper: Clones that contracted from day 15 to 85 showed balanced CD4/CD8 phenotypes, whereas a second wave of clones that expanded from day 15 to 37 leaned towards CD4+. Some responding clones were found in pre-infection memory, which suggests that pre-existing cross-reactive memory T cells took part in the SARS-CoV-2 response. Only a couple of mild cases were covered by the study, and larger cohorts that include severe cases with pre-infection samples were considered necessary. SARS-CoV-2 specificity of the second-wave clones peaking on day 37 was not confirmed. Contracting CD4+ clones appeared mostly in the CM and EM memory subsets, whereas CD8+ clones were enriched in EMRA.

Ficoll-Paque density gradient centrifugation was the method used to isolate PBMCs. The instrument given in TCRdb is Illumina NovaSeq 6000. TCRalpha and TCRbeta cDNA libraries were constructed by 5'RACE with constant-segment primers, with sample barcodes and unique molecular identifiers being introduced. RNA was extracted from every sample with Trizol reagent. The libraries were amplified in two PCR steps, and the second step added a second sample barcode and Illumina TruSeq adapters. Sequencing of libraries was performed on an Illumina NovaSeq with 2 x 150 bp paired-end reads. The paper's processing steps were these. Demultiplexing of reads and collapsing into UMI-guided consensus sequences were performed with migec v1.2.7. Using mixcr v2.1.11, UMI consensuses were aligned to TRA and TRB V and J templates and then assembled into clonotypes. A clonotype was counted as expanded or contracted only if both edgeR and NoisET called the change significant, with noise models trained on biological replicates. For edgeR calls, the cutoffs were a false discovery rate-adjusted p below 0.01 and a log2 fold-change threshold of 1. As an exploratory analysis of dynamics, max-normalized trajectories of the 1000 most abundant clonotypes were examined by PCA with hierarchical clustering. Separately sequenced CD4+ and CD8+ repertoires were used to assign the CD4 or CD8 phenotype of responding clones. The public reads were reprocessed in TCRdb via fastp at Q25 and MiXCR, keeping in-frame beta chains. Rows with one shared CDR3 protein collapse into an entry with the most common genes and DNA. The V and J calls come from TCRdb's annotation, not from the publication. In this sample the table shows 50,000 or so distinct CDR3 sequences, 12% of which occur a single time. Of the sample, 24% falls within the top ten clones.

The germline V gene provides CDR1 SNHLY and CDR2 FYNNEI. Germline trimming: 6 bases from V, 6 bases from J; junction bases outside gene matches: 13. The CDR3 spans 15 residues, from the cysteine through the phenylalanine. Only the CDR3 region is kept as DNA, spanning 45 bases read in frame from base 1. This clonotype was sampled from a man younger than 35 who had mild COVID-19 (a few samples of this study predate the infection). The sample titles of this study are shuffled in the database, so cell type and time point are left out; the donor was told from shared clones. Recombination joined TRBV2 with TRBJ2-5, with TRBD2 identical over 7 junction bases. Input material: PBMCs or a T cell subset sorted from them (not recorded which). For the CDR3, the sequence is CASSPTSFGPKTQYF. The nucleotide sequence is given as TGTGCCAGCAGCCCGACTAGCTTCGGTCCCAAGACCCAGTACTTC. Where the CDR3 stops, the reference TRBV2 and TRBJ2-5 genes take over; the full variable domain is EPEVTQTPSHQVTQMGQEVILRCVPISNHLYFYWYRQILGQKVEFLVSFYNNEISEKSEIFDDQFSVERPDGSNFTLKIRSTKLEDSAMYFCASSPTSFGPKTQYFGPGTRLLVL.